Shown below are 19 T cell receptor beta chains from a single sample sequenced in a study of blood T cell repertoires in COVID-19. TCRdb keeps only in-frame clones here, not all; method: immunoSEQ multiplex PCR. The table shows tens of thousands of clones, with approximately 75% occurring only once. The sample was peripheral blood. The origin of the receptors is a man aged 60-69 years with COVID-19, enrolled during active disease.

The rearrangement joins TRBV19 to TRBJ2-1, with 14 positions matching TRBD2. The CDR3 has 16 amino acids. CDR1 is LNHDA, CDR2 SQIVND, per germline (reference sequence). Unmatched junction bases numbered 8, after V lost 5 bases and J lost 8 bases. The DNA for the CDR3 is TGTGCCAGTAGTTTACAACCGGGACTAGCGGGAGATGAGCAGTTCTTC. Protein: CASSLQPGLAGDEQFF.

The chain couples TRBV5-1 to TRBJ2-1; 10 nucleotides align to TRBD2. Germline values: CDR1 SGHRS, CDR2 YFSETQ. The junction had 3 bases not matched to a gene; V was cut back by 3 bases and J by 3 bases. This CDR3 is built from 15 residues. CDR3: CASSSGTSDYNEQFF. The CDR3 region has the DNA TGCGCCAGCAGCTCCGGGACTAGCGACTACAATGAGCAGTTCTTC.

Written as DNA, the CDR3 is TGTGCCAGCAGCGCGAAACCAGACTCCCACTCCTACAATGAGCAGTTCTTC. Translated: CASSAKPDSHSYNEQFF. The chain combines TRBV21-1 with TRBJ2-1; TRBD2 reflects the table's D call only, with no check against the DNA. TRBV21-1 counts as a pseudogene. CDR3 length: 17 residues.

The rearrangement uses TRBV5-4 and TRBJ2-1, with TRBD2 identical over 9 bases. The junction had 8 bases not matched to a gene; V was cut back by 4 bases and J by 6 bases. This CDR3 contains 15 residues. Germline V lookup: CDR1 SGHNT, CDR2 YYREEE (reference sequence). The CDR3 reads CASSPAGGIVNEQFF. In nucleotides, the CDR3 is TGTGCCAGCAGCCCGGCGGGAGGGATCGTCAATGAGCAGTTCTTC.

The chain carries TRBV9 and TRBJ2-2, with TRBD1 matching over 7 bases. The V gene's germline CDR1 is SGDLS and CDR2 YYNGEE. J was trimmed by 4 bases and V by 0 bases; bases with no gene match: 3. The CDR3 contains 15 residues. DNA of the CDR3: TGTGCCAGCAGCGTAGAAGGGGGCCCCACCGGGGAGCTGTTTTTT. Protein product: CASSVEGGPTGELFF. The variable domain in full, with the rest retrieved from reference TRBV9 and TRBJ2-2, is DSGVTQTPKHLITATGQRVTLRCSPRSGDLSVYWYQQSLDQGLQFLIQYYNGEERAKGNILERFSAQQFPDLHSELNLSSLELGDSALYFCASSVEGGPTGELFFGEGSRLTVL.

The chain recombines TRBV2 with TRBJ2-3, with 7 bases fitting TRBD1. CDR3 length: 11 residues. CDR1 and CDR2 from the germline V gene are SNHLY and FYNNEI. Trimming cost V 7 bases and J 10 bases; bases outside gene matches: 5. The CDR3 is CASTLRGSQYF. For the CDR3, the DNA is TGTGCCAGCACACTCAGGGGGTCGCAGTATTTT.

The chain has TRBV9 and TRBJ2-1; 13 nucleotides match TRBD2. CDR3 length: 16 amino acids. The germline V gene has CDR1 SGDLS and CDR2 YYNGEE. The trim removed 3 bases at V and 9 bases at J, leaving 9 bases unmatched. In DNA, the CDR3 is TGTGCCAGCAGCGCACCTACTAGCGGGAGGGCCATTGAGCAGTTCTTC. As protein: CASSAPTSGRAIEQFF.

The chain joins TRBV4-2 to TRBJ2-5; 8 bases are a match to TRBD2. V lost 2 bases, J lost 5 bases, and 7 bases stayed unmatched. Germline loops: CDR1 LGHNA, CDR2 YNFKEQ. There are 15 residues in the CDR3. CDR3 nucleotide sequence: TGTGCCAGCAGCCAAAGGCGGGGGGCCGGGGAGACCCAGTACTTC. This gives the protein CASSQRRGAGETQYF.

The chain links TRBV4-3 to TRBJ1-6; 8 bases agree with TRBD1. Germline V gene data show CDR1 as LGHNA and CDR2 as YSLEER. J was trimmed by 7 bases and V by 4 bases; bases with no gene match: 12. The CDR3 covers 17 residues. CDR3 region: CASSPRTGTARNSPLHF. Here the CDR3 DNA reads TGCGCCAGCAGCCCTCGGACAGGGACTGCGCGGAATTCACCCCTCCACTTT.

J is TRBJ1-6 and V is TRBV12-5, with 9 bases identical to TRBD1. CDR1 LGHNT and CDR2 FRNRAP come from the germline V gene. The CDR3 contains 16 residues. V lost 6 bases and J lost 0; bases outside the gene matches: 3. The CDR3 reads CASGPGQGSYNSPLHF. The CDR3 DNA reads as TGTGCTAGTGGGCCGGGACAGGGCTCCTATAATTCACCCCTCCACTTT.

V is TRBV6-5 and J is TRBJ2-2, with a weak D call TRBD1 (6 bases). V dropped 6 bases and J dropped 5 bases, with 7 bases sitting between them. Germline CDR1 MNHEY, CDR2 SVGAGI. This CDR3 comprises 12 residues. The CDR3, as DNA: TGTGCCAGCAGGAGGGGGACCGGGGAGCTGTTTTTT. This encodes CASRRGTGELFF.

V usage is TRBV10-3 and J usage is TRBJ2-1, with 10 bases fitting TRBD1. J gave up 9 bases and V 2 bases, and 4 bases lay outside the gene matches. Per germline, CDR1 ENHRY and CDR2 SYGVKD. The length of the CDR3 is 14 residues. The CDR3 DNA follows: TGTGCCATCAGTGAGCTGGACAGGGGGATTGAGCAGTTCTTC. This codes for CAISELDRGIEQFF.

This clone has a handful of counts. This chain uses TRBV5-6 with TRBJ1-1; no clear D gene. The CDR3 consists of 15 residues. Germline CDR1 reads SGHDT; CDR2 reads YYEEEE. V was shortened by 1 base and J by 0 bases, with 10 bases between the two germline ends. This CDR3 reads CASSLSPVLNTEAFF. CDR3 DNA: TGTGCCAGCAGCTTGAGCCCCGTATTGAACACTGAAGCTTTCTTT.

J is TRBJ2-7 and V is TRBV4-3; 7 bases line up with TRBD2. The germline gives CDR1 LGHNA, CDR2 YSLEER. Trimming at V came to 1 base and at J to 5 bases, leaving 2 bases not matched to a gene. The CDR3 has 13 residues. CDR3 amino acids: CASSQGEGDEQYF. CDR3 in DNA: TGCGCCAGCAGCCAAGGGGAGGGAGACGAGCAGTACTTC.

The chain uses TRBV11-1 and TRBJ2-1; 7 bases agree with TRBD2. The length of the CDR3 is 15 residues. Trimming cost V 5 bases and J 9 bases; bases outside gene matches: 13. CDR1 SGHAT and CDR2 FQDESV come from the germline V gene (reference sequence). The CDR3, as DNA: TGTGCCAGCAGCCGGGCGGGGGTTGGAGAGGGTGAGCAGTTCTTC. It translates to CASSRAGVGEGEQFF.

This clone was seen a single time. This chain uses TRBV2 with TRBJ2-5; 10 nucleotides agree with TRBD1. Looked up from germline, CDR1 is SNHLY and CDR2 is FYNNEI. Trimming removed 6 bases from V and 0 bases from J; junction bases left unmatched: 1. CDR3 length equals 14 residues. CDR3 nucleotide sequence: TGTGCCAGCAGGGGACAGGGGTACCAAGAGACCCAGTACTTC. It is translated as CASRGQGYQETQYF.

The chain recombines TRBV4-2 with TRBJ2-3, with 10 bases aligning to TRBD1. The germline V gene encodes CDR1 LGHNA and CDR2 YNFKEQ. CDR3 length: 17 amino acids. V trimming: 0 bases; J trimming: 4 bases; junction bases outside the gene matches: 7. The CDR3 loop is CASSQEDRGPDPDTQYF. As DNA, the CDR3 is TGTGCCAGCAGCCAAGAAGACAGGGGGCCCGACCCAGATACGCAGTATTTT.

The chain employs TRBV4-2 and TRBJ1-1; tentative D call: TRBD1 (5 bases). The germline V gene has CDR1 LGHNA and CDR2 YNFKEQ. The germline V and J ends were trimmed by 4 bases and 0 bases, with 9 bases remaining between them. This CDR3 contains 14 residues. The chain's CDR3 is CASSPPTVNTEAFF. The CDR3 DNA reads TGTGCCAGCAGCCCGCCGACAGTGAACACTGAAGCTTTCTTT.

The CDR3 protein is CASSQDLPASGSHEQYF. The CDR3 DNA sequence: TGTGCCAGCAGCCAAGATTTGCCCGCTAGCGGGAGCCACGAGCAGTACTTC. The V gene is TRBV14, the J gene TRBJ2-7; 10 nucleotides agree with TRBD2. The CDR3 contains 17 residues. The V and J ends lost 0 bases and 5 bases, in that order; junction bases with no gene match: 10. CDR1 SGHDN and CDR2 FVKESK come from the germline V gene.